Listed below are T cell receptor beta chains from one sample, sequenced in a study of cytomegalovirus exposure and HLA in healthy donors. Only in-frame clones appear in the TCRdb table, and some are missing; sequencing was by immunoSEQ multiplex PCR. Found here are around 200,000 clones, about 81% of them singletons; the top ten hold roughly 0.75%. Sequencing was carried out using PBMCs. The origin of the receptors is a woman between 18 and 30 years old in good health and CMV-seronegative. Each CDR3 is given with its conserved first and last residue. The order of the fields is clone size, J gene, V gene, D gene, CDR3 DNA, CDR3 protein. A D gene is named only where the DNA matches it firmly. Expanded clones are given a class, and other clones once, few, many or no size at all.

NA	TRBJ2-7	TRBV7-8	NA	TGTGCCAGCAGCTTAACTTACAGACCCATGGACGAGCAGTACTTC	CASSLTYRPMDEQYF
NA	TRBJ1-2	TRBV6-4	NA	TGTGCCAGCAGTGACGTGGCCAGGCGATCGAATGGCTACACCTTC	CASSDVARRSNGYTF
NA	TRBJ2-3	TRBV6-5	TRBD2	TGTGCCAGCACCCGGCGGCGGGAGTCAGATACGCAGTATTTT	CASTRRRESDTQYF
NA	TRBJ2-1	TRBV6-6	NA	TGTGCCAGCCGTCCATCGGCGGGGATCTACAATGAGCAGTTCTTC	CASRPSAGIYNEQFF
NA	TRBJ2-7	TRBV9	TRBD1	TGTGCCAGCAGCGTCGGAGGACAGGGCTCCTACGAGCAGTACTTC	CASSVGGQGSYEQYF
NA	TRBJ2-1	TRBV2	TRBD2	TGTGCCAGCAATGAAAAACTAGCGGGAAATAATGAGCAGTTCTTC	CASNEKLAGNNEQFF
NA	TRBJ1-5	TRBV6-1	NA	TGTGCCAGCAGTGTCGGCACGGGTCGGCCCCAGCATTTT	CASSVGTGRPQHF
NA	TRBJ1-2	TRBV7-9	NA	TGTGCCAGCAGCTTAGGCTTAGGGGGAAACGTTTATGGCTACACCTTC	CASSLGLGGNVYGYTF
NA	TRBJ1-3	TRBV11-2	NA	TGTGCCAGCAGCTTAGAAGGGGGCTCTGGAAACACCATATATTTT	CASSLEGGSGNTIYF
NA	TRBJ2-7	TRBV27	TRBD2	TGTGCCAGCAGTGCTCATAGCGGGACGTACTACGAGCAGTACTTC	CASSAHSGTYYEQYF
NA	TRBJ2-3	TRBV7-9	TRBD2	TGTGCCAGCAGCTATGCCCGCACTAGCGCAACTAGCACAGATACGCAGTATTTT	CASSYARTSATSTDTQYF
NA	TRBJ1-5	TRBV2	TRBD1	TGTGCCAGCAGTGAGGAGGGACAGGGGCAGCCCCAGCATTTT	CASSEEGQGQPQHF
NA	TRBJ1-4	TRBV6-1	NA	TGTGCCAGCAGCCCCGCGGGGGGTGAAAAACTGTTTTTT	CASSPAGGEKLFF
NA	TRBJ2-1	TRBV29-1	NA	TGCAGCGTTGAAAAGGTGGGGCCGACTAGTCGAGATGAGCAGTTCTTC	CSVEKVGPTSRDEQFF
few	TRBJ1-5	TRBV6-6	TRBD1	TGTGCCAGCAGCATGACAGGGGGATCCCAGCCCCAGCATTTT	CASSMTGGSQPQHF
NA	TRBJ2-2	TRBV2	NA	TGTGCCAGCAGGGCGGGGCCAAGGAGAACCGGGGAGCTGTTTTTT	CASRAGPRRTGELFF
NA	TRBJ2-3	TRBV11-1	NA	TGTGCCAGCAGCTTAAGGGGCGTTGGGGCAACTAGCACAGATACGCAGTATTTT	CASSLRGVGATSTDTQYF
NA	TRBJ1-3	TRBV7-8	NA	TGTGCCAGCAGCTTATTATCAGGGCACGGAAACACCATATATTTT	CASSLLSGHGNTIYF
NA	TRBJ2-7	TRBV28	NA	TGTGCCAGCAAGAGGGTTAGTGGGGAGCAGTACTTC	CASKRVSGEQYF
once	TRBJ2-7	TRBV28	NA	TGTGCCAGCACCTTTTTGTACGAGCAGTACTTC	CASTFLYEQYF
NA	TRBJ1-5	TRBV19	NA	TGTGCCAGCGTCAGTAGAGCGGGGGGCGCGGGTAATCAGCCCCAGCATTTT	CASVSRAGGAGNQPQHF
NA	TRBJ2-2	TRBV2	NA	TGTGCCAGCAGTCTCGGGACACTAAACACCGGGGAGCTGTTTTTT	CASSLGTLNTGELFF
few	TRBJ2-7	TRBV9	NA	TGTGCCAGCAGCCCTCTAGGTGGCGAGCAGTACTTC	CASSPLGGEQYF
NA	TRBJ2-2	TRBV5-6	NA	TGTGCCAGCAACGAGCGGGCGTTGGCCGGGGGGCTGTTTTTT	CASNERALAGGLFF
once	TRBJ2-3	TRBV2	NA	TGTGCCAGCAGTGAAGCGCTTCGGGGCACAGATACGCAGTATTTT	CASSEALRGTDTQYF
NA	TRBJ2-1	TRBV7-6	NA	TGTGCCAGCAGCGAGGAGTACGACAATGAGCAGTTCTTC	CASSEEYDNEQFF
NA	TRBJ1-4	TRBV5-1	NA	TGCGCCAGCAGCAGCGACAGAAACGAAAAACTGTTTTTT	CASSSDRNEKLFF
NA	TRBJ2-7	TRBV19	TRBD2	TGTGCCAGTAGGGCCGGGACTAGTATCCACGAGCAGTACTTC	CASRAGTSIHEQYF